The 19 T cell receptor beta chains below come from one sample, sequenced in a study of blood T cell repertoires in COVID-19. Clones were read by immunoSEQ multiplex PCR, and TCRdb kept only the in-frame ones, dropping some. The table lists 200,000 to 250,000 clones, roughly 84% of them singletons, with 18% in the top ten. The sample taken for sequencing was peripheral blood. All receptors come from a middle-aged man with COVID-19, enrolled during active disease.

V is TRBV4-1 and J is TRBJ2-6, with a possible D match to TRBD1 (6 bases). V was trimmed by 4 bases and J by 0 bases, leaving 16 bases between them. CDR3 length: 18 residues. Per germline, CDR1 MGHRA and CDR2 YSYEKL. The CDR3 DNA is TGCGCCAGCAGCCGAGACGGGACACCGAGCTCTGGGGCCAACGTCCTGACTTTC. This codes for CASSRDGTPSSGANVLTF.

The CDR3 region has the DNA TGTGCCTGGAGTAAGACTAGCGGGAGGGGAGTGATGGAGTTCTTC. Its protein is CAWSKTSGRGVMEFF. The chain couples TRBV30 to TRBJ2-1; 14 nucleotides agree with TRBD2. The germline V gene encodes CDR1 GTSNPN and CDR2 SVGIG (reference sequence). This CDR3 comprises 15 residues. Losses at the gene ends were 2 bases for V and 14 bases for J; bases not matched to a gene: 11. The whole variable domain, remainder taken from reference TRBV30 and TRBJ2-1, is SQTIHQWPATLVQPVGSPLSLECTVEGTSNPNLYWYRQAAGRGLQLLFYSVGIGQISSEVPQNLSASRPQDRQFILSSKKLLLSDSGFYLCAWSKTSGRGVMEFFGPGTRLTVL.

The V and J genes are TRBV3-1 (or the pseudogene TRBV3-2) and TRBJ2-7, with D perhaps TRBD2 (6 bases). This CDR3 has 14 residues. Germline CDR1 is LGHDT and CDR2 is YNNKEL (reference sequence). V gave up 6 bases and J gave up 3 bases, with 15 bases separating them. The CDR3 region has the DNA TGTGCCAGCAGTCGGCAGCCGGGAGACTACGAGCAGTACTTC. Translation gives CASSRQPGDYEQYF.

V usage is TRBV9 and J usage is TRBJ2-1, with 7 bases lining up with TRBD2. This CDR3 is 14 amino acids long. J was trimmed by 7 bases and V by 0 bases; bases with no gene match: 4. The germline V gene encodes CDR1 SGDLS and CDR2 YYNGEE. Written as DNA, the CDR3 is TGTGCCAGCAGCGTAGCGGCTAGCGGAAATGAGCAGTTCTTC. Its protein product is CASSVAASGNEQFF. Drawing the rest from reference TRBV9 and TRBJ2-1, the complete variable domain is DSGVTQTPKHLITATGQRVTLRCSPRSGDLSVYWYQQSLDQGLQFLIQYYNGEERAKGNILERFSAQQFPDLHSELNLSSLELGDSALYFCASSVAASGNEQFFGPGTRLTVL.

The chain combines TRBV7-9 with TRBJ1-4, with 8 nucleotides matching TRBD1. The CDR3 is 18 residues long. Trimming cost V 1 base and J 0 bases; bases outside gene matches: 7. Germline CDR1 and CDR2: SEHNR and FQNEAQ (reference sequence). Written as DNA, the CDR3 is TGTGCCAGCAGCTTAGGGGCAGGGGGCATCGCAACTAATGAAAAACTGTTTTTT. Encoded protein: CASSLGAGGIATNEKLFF.

The chain is built from TRBV11-3 and TRBJ2-1, with D unclear. Trimming took off 3 bases at V and 4 bases at J, with 16 bases between the two ends. In germline, CDR1 is SGHNT, CDR2 YENEEA. The CDR3 is 16 residues long. The CDR3 nucleotides read TGTGCCAGCAGCTTGCACCCCAACCTAGGATACAATGAGCAGTTCTTC. Translated, it gives CASSLHPNLGYNEQFF.

The gene calls are TRBV7-6 and TRBJ2-7; 7 bases agree with TRBD1. Trimming at V came to 1 base and at J to 4 bases, leaving 10 bases not matched to a gene. The germline V gene encodes CDR1 SGHVS and CDR2 FNYEAQ. CDR3 length: 16 residues. CDR3 DNA sequence: TGTGCCAGCAGCTTAGGGTTCGCGACAGGGACGTACGAGCAGTACTTC. It yields the protein CASSLGFATGTYEQYF.

CDR3 nucleotide sequence: TGTGCCAGCAGCTATGAAGACAGGAGCGGGGAGCTGTTTTTT. Its translation: CASSYEDRSGELFF. This chain connects TRBV7-9 to TRBJ2-2; possibly TRBD1 for D (6 bases). The CDR3 covers 14 residues. Germline CDR1 SEHNR, CDR2 FQNEAQ (reference sequence). The V end lost 4 bases, the J end lost 7 bases, and 13 bases lay between the germline ends.

Only one count was recorded for this clone. CDR3 nucleotide sequence: TGTGCCACCAGCAGAGATCTCATCGGAGCAAACACTGAAGCTTTCTTT. This codes for CATSRDLIGANTEAFF. The chain links TRBV15 to TRBJ1-1, with unresolved D. Looked up from germline, CDR1 is LNHNV and CDR2 is YYDKDF (reference sequence). This CDR3 region has 16 residues. The V end was cut by 0 bases, the J end by 2 bases, with 13 bases between.

The rearrangement links TRBV11-3 to TRBJ2-2; D possibly corresponds to TRBD2 (5 bases). This CDR3 contains 13 residues. The V gene lost 2 bases and the J gene lost 7 bases, with 8 bases spanning the gap. CDR1 and CDR2 (germline): SGHNT, YENEEA. The CDR3 region has the DNA TGTGCCAGCAGCTTACGGGGAAGCGGGGAGCTGTTTTTT. As protein: CASSLRGSGELFF.

The V and J genes are TRBV6-5 and TRBJ1-1; no firm D call. The CDR3 is 13 residues long. Deletions cut 0 bases from V and 8 bases from J, with 10 bases between. Germline loops: CDR1 MNHEY, CDR2 SVGAGI. This CDR3 reads CASSYSRGQEAFF. The CDR3 DNA is TGTGCCAGCAGTTACTCCCGCGGGCAAGAAGCTTTCTTT.

The chain recombines TRBV7-9 with TRBJ1-4; possibly TRBD1 for D (5 bases). The germline gives CDR1 SEHNR, CDR2 FQNEAQ (reference sequence). The ends were cut back, 0 bases at V and 6 bases at J, with 14 bases in the middle. CDR3 length: 16 residues. The CDR3 reads CASSLALAGTDEKLFF. The CDR3 bases are TGTGCCAGCAGCTTAGCGCTGGCAGGGACTGATGAAAAACTGTTTTTT.

The chain combines TRBV5-6 with TRBJ1-2; 7 positions match TRBD1. Unmatched junction bases numbered 2, after V lost 4 bases and J lost 2 bases. This CDR3 spans 13 amino acids. Germline values: CDR1 SGHDT, CDR2 YYEEEE. CDR3 amino acids: CASSQGQNYGYTF. CDR3 nucleotide sequence: TGTGCCAGCAGCCAGGGACAGAACTATGGCTACACCTTC.

This rearrangement joins TRBV14 to TRBJ1-4, with D maybe TRBD1 (6 bases). The germline V and J ends were trimmed by 4 bases and 3 bases, with 15 bases remaining between them. Germline CDR1 SGHDN, CDR2 FVKESK. The CDR3 loop spans 16 amino acids. CDR3 in amino acids: CASSLGQSKANEKLFF. The CDR3 DNA sequence: TGTGCCAGCAGCCTCGGACAGAGCAAGGCTAATGAAAAACTGTTTTTT.

This clone was observed a single time. This chain joins TRBV4-2 and TRBJ2-3, with TRBD2 matching over 10 bases. The length of the CDR3 is 16 residues. Germline lookup yields CDR1 LGHNA and CDR2 YNFKEQ. V dropped 3 bases and J dropped 2; count of bases not matched to a gene: 5. The CDR3 is CASSQVAGGPTDTQYF. As DNA, the CDR3 is TGTGCCAGCAGCCAGGTAGCGGGAGGCCCCACAGATACGCAGTATTTT.

V usage is TRBV5-1 and J usage is TRBJ2-1; 11 bases map to TRBD2. Germline V gene sequence: CDR1 SGHRS, CDR2 YFSETQ. V was clipped by 3 bases and J by 15 bases; unmatched bases: 8. This CDR3 has 13 amino acids. The chain's CDR3 is CASSSSIAGGLFF. As DNA, the CDR3 is TGCGCCAGCAGCTCGTCAATAGCGGGAGGGTTGTTCTTC.

This CDR3 is CASGTGWQETQYF. The CDR3 DNA sequence: TGTGCCAGTGGGACAGGGTGGCAAGAGACCCAGTACTTC. The gene calls are TRBV19 and TRBJ2-5, with TRBD1 matching over 9 bases. The CDR3 loop spans 13 amino acids. V shed 8 bases and J 2 bases; nucleotides not matched to a gene: 3. The germline V gene encodes CDR1 LNHDA and CDR2 SQIVND (reference sequence).

In its sample, this clone was seen many times. V is TRBV27 and J is TRBJ2-7; D is possibly TRBD1 (5 bases). V lost 6 bases, J lost 4 bases, and 10 bases lay in between. Germline lookup yields CDR1 MNHEY and CDR2 SMNVEV (reference sequence). The CDR3 sequence is 12 residues long. The DNA for the CDR3 is TGTGCCAGCAGGACAGAGACTTACGAGCAGTACTTC. Translation gives CASRTETYEQYF.

There are a few counts of this clone. The V call is TRBV7-6, the J call TRBJ2-3, with TRBD2 matching 7 bases. The CDR3 is 15 residues long. Germline V lookup: CDR1 SGHVS, CDR2 FNYEAQ. Germline trimming cut 4 bases from V and 8 bases from J; bases unmatched to any gene: 12. The CDR3 DNA sequence: TGTGCCAGCAGCTCACTAGCGAACCGGGGTATTACGCAGTATTTT. Its translation is CASSSLANRGITQYF.